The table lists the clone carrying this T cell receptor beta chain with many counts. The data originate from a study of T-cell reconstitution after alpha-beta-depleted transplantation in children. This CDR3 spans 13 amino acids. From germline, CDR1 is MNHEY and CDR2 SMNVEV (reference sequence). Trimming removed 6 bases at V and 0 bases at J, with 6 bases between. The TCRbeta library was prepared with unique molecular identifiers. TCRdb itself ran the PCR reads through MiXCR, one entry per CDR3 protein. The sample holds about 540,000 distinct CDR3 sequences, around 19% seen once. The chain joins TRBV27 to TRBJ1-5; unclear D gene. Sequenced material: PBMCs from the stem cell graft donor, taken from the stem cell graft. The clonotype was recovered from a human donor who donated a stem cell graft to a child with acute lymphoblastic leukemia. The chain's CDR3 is CASREYSNQPQHF. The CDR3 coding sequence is TGTGCCAGCAGGGAATATAGCAATCAGCCCCAGCATTTT.